Shown below are 29 T cell receptor beta chains from a single sample sequenced in a study of T-cell memory formation after mild COVID-19. TCRdb independently ran MiXCR on the 5' RACE reads; one entry per CDR3 protein. This repertoire shows about 110,000 distinct CDR3 sequences, around 12% found once; its top ten account for 27%. Sequences were obtained from PBMCs or a T cell subset sorted from them (not recorded which). The receptor source for this set is an adult woman who had mild COVID-19 (a few samples of this study predate the infection). Cell type and time point are not known.

The table lists this clonotype with a few counts. V is TRBV15 and J is TRBJ1-1, with a possible D match to TRBD1 (5 bases). Germline V CDR1 and CDR2: LNHNV, YYDKDF (reference sequence). Trimming pared 7 bases from V and 3 bases from J, leaving 12 bases between. This CDR3 contains 13 residues. The CDR3 DNA sequence: TGTGCCACCATAAGGGGACCGGACACTGAAGCTTTCTTT. Translation gives CATIRGPDTEAFF.

This chain connects TRBV13 to TRBJ2-7, with D perhaps matching TRBD2 (5 bases). Germline V CDR1 and CDR2: PRHDT, FYEKMQ (reference sequence). This CDR3 is 15 amino acids long. V was trimmed by 5 bases and J by 3 bases, leaving 17 bases between them. Here the CDR3 reads CASSPRLATSYEQYF. The CDR3 DNA reads as TGTGCCAGCAGCCCTCGTCTAGCAACGAGCTACGAGCAGTACTTC.

The chain has TRBV29-1 and TRBJ2-1; 8 bases are a match to TRBD2. Germline V gene lookup returns CDR1 SQVTM and CDR2 ANQGSEA. The CDR3 is 17 residues long. CDR3 DNA sequence: TGCAGTGTTTACCAGCGGGAGCTTCTCTCGGCACGGAATGAGCAGTTCTTC. It encodes CSVYQRELLSARNEQFF.

This clonotype was picked up a small number of times. The chain couples TRBV15 to TRBJ2-5; D unresolved. The length of the CDR3 is 15 residues. V shed 2 bases and J shed 4 bases, with 14 bases lying between them. The germline V gene has CDR1 LNHNV and CDR2 YYDKDF (reference sequence). CDR3 sequence reads: CATSRLKAPAETQYF. The CDR3 DNA reads as TGTGCCACCAGCAGACTAAAGGCACCCGCAGAGACCCAGTACTTC.

This clonotype has ten or more counts. The J gene is TRBJ2-2, the V gene TRBV6-5; no firm D call. CDR3 length: 12 amino acids. Germline V gene lookup returns CDR1 MNHEY and CDR2 SVGAGI. With 2 bases removed from V and 6 bases from J, the gap between germline ends came to 4 bases. The CDR3 DNA sequence: TGTGCCAGCAGTTACAGGGCCGGGGAGCTGTTTTTT. This translates into CASSYRAGELFF.

This clonotype was recorded a few times. V usage is TRBV27 and J usage is TRBJ2-5; D unresolved. This CDR3 has 16 residues. Germline assignment: CDR1 MNHEY and CDR2 SMNVEV (reference sequence). V dropped 4 bases and J dropped 5 bases, with 20 bases sitting between them. In nucleotides, the CDR3 is TGTGCCAGCAGTTCGGGCCTCCGGCTTACTGAGGAGACCCAGTACTTC. Protein product: CASSSGLRLTEETQYF.

This clonotype was seen more than once but under ten times. The rearrangement joins TRBV21-1 to TRBJ2-7; the table's D call of TRBD1 was not tested on the DNA. TRBV21-1 counts as a pseudogene. There are 16 residues in the CDR3. CDR3 in DNA: TGTGCCAGCAGCGAGAGACGGCGCGGGAGCTCCTACGAGCAGTACTTC. Protein: CASSERRRGSSYEQYF.

Ten or more counts support this clonotype. V and J are TRBV5-1 and TRBJ2-1, with D uncertain. The CDR3 has 13 residues. Germline CDR1 and CDR2: SGHRS and YFSETQ. V was clipped by 0 bases and J by 0 bases, with 1 base between them. CDR3 region: CASSLDSYNEQFF. The CDR3 nucleotides read TGCGCCAGCAGCTTGGACTCCTACAATGAGCAGTTCTTC.

This clonotype was counted a few times. In DNA, the CDR3 is TGCGCCAGCAGCCAAGTTATGGGGCAGGCGACAGATACGCAGTATTTT. Amino acids: CASSQVMGQATDTQYF. The chain combines TRBV4-1 with TRBJ2-3, with D maybe TRBD1 (5 bases). In germline, CDR1 is MGHRA, CDR2 YSYEKL. This CDR3 contains 16 residues. Trimming cost V 1 base and J 3 bases, with 14 bases left between them.

This clonotype was counted at least ten times. The chain couples TRBV12-3 or TRBV12-4 to TRBJ2-1; TRBD2 agrees at 7 bases. After removal of 3 bases from V and 7 bases from J, the junction contained 9 bases not matched to a gene. The CDR3 runs to 15 residues. The CDR3 nucleotides are TGTGCCAGCAGTTTCGTGGGGGAGGGCGTAAATGAGCAGTTCTTC. This encodes CASSFVGEGVNEQFF.

This clonotype was seen repeatedly, ten times or more. The chain combines TRBV12-3 or TRBV12-4 with TRBJ2-7, with D uncertain. There are 13 residues in the CDR3. Trimming stripped 5 bases from V and 2 bases from J, with 10 bases between. In DNA, the CDR3 is TGTGCCAGCAGTCCGGGCCTCCCCTACGAGCAGTACTTC. It yields the protein CASSPGLPYEQYF.

This rearrangement joins TRBV12-3 or TRBV12-4 to TRBJ2-7, with 7 bases that match TRBD2. The CDR3 consists of 15 residues. With 0 bases clipped from V and 0 bases from J, the junction kept 2 bases outside the gene matches. The CDR3 loop reads CASSLAASGSYEQYF. DNA for the CDR3: TGTGCCAGCAGTTTAGCGGCTAGCGGCTCCTACGAGCAGTACTTC.

This chain uses TRBV20-1 with TRBJ2-7, with D possibly being TRBD1 or TRBD2 (5 bases each). Trimming pared 1 base from V and 2 bases from J, leaving 15 bases between. Germline-derived CDR1 and CDR2 are DFQATT and SNEGSKA (reference sequence). The CDR3 has 15 amino acids. The CDR3 nucleotides are TGCAGTGCTAGAGGAGGGGACCGGGATCCCTACGAGCAGTACTTC. Its translation is CSARGGDRDPYEQYF.

This clonotype has only a few counts. The V call is TRBV27, the J call TRBJ2-3, with 7 bases aligning to TRBD2. Germline lookup yields CDR1 MNHEY and CDR2 SMNVEV (reference sequence). The CDR3 covers 16 residues. With V trimmed by 6 bases and J by 6 bases, 15 bases remained unmatched. The CDR3 here is CASSQTDLAAPDTQYF. For the CDR3, the DNA is TGTGCCAGCAGCCAAACCGATCTAGCGGCCCCTGATACGCAGTATTTT.

The rearrangement uses TRBV9 and TRBJ2-5, with D possibly being TRBD1 (5 bases). Germline V gene sequence: CDR1 SGDLS, CDR2 YYNGEE. The CDR3 is 13 amino acids. Trimming removed 3 bases at V and 1 base at J, with 7 bases between. This CDR3 is CASSATGQETQYF. CDR3 nucleotide sequence: TGTGCCAGCAGCGCAACAGGCCAAGAGACCCAGTACTTC.

V is TRBV7-9 and J is TRBJ1-2; possible D gene TRBD1, 6 bases. Germline lookup yields CDR1 SEHNR and CDR2 FQNEAQ (reference sequence). The CDR3 is 18 amino acids. V lost 1 base and J lost 0, with 18 bases in between. The DNA for the CDR3 is TGTGCCAGCAGCTTAGGTTGGGGGCAGGACCAAGCTAACTATGGCTACACCTTC. It is translated as CASSLGWGQDQANYGYTF.

CDR3 coding DNA: TGTGCCAGCAGCGTAGGGGGACAGGCGTCAAATGAGCAGTTCTTC. Residues: CASSVGGQASNEQFF. The chain has TRBV9 and TRBJ2-1, with 8 bases lining up with TRBD1. Looked up from germline, CDR1 is SGDLS and CDR2 is YYNGEE. This CDR3 is built from 15 residues. Unmatched junction bases numbered 6, after V lost 0 bases and J lost 7 bases.

The table lists this clonotype with a few counts. The V gene is TRBV6-2 or TRBV6-3, the J gene TRBJ1-1, with a possible D match to TRBD1 (6 bases). V dropped 8 bases and J dropped 1 base, with 14 bases sitting between them. Germline V gene data show CDR1 as MNHEY and CDR2 as SVGEGT. The CDR3 is made up of 14 amino acids. The CDR3 is CASETGMKNTEAFF. The CDR3 DNA sequence: TGTGCCAGCGAAACAGGGATGAAGAACACTGAAGCTTTCTTT.

For the CDR3, the DNA is TGTGCCAGCTCACCCGTCCCGCGCGATACGCAGTATTTT. Amino acid sequence: CASSPVPRDTQYF. The chain is built from TRBV18 and TRBJ2-3, with D unresolved. V was pared by 3 bases and J by 6 bases, with 10 bases between. Germline loops: CDR1 KGHSH, CDR2 LQKENI. The CDR3 runs to 13 residues.

This sequence joins TRBV25-1 and TRBJ2-3; D gene unclear. This CDR3 spans 16 amino acids. The V gene's germline CDR1 is MGHDK and CDR2 SYGVNS. Trimming shortened V by 4 bases and J by 3 bases, and 17 bases separated the two germline ends. DNA for the CDR3: TGTGCCAGCAGTGGCGAGCCGGGCCCCCTTACAGATACGCAGTATTTT. It specifies CASSGEPGPLTDTQYF.

This clonotype was counted a few times. The chain recombines TRBV5-6 with TRBJ2-7; D could derive from TRBD1 or TRBD2 (5 bases each). This CDR3 is 14 amino acids long. Per the germline V gene, CDR1 is SGHDT and CDR2 is YYEEEE. The V end lost 2 bases, the J end lost 3 bases, and 12 bases lay between the germline ends. CDR3: CASSFGTQFYEQYF. CDR3 DNA: TGTGCCAGCAGCTTCGGGACCCAATTCTACGAGCAGTACTTC.

The chain carries TRBV24-1 and TRBJ2-2, with TRBD2 matching 7 bases. Trimming took 7 bases from V and 3 from J; bases not matched to a gene: 7. The CDR3 length is 15 residues. CDR1 is KGHDR, CDR2 SFDVKD, per germline. This chain's CDR3 is CATSQTSLDTGELFF. The CDR3, as DNA: TGTGCCACCAGCCAGACTAGCTTGGACACCGGGGAGCTGTTTTTT.

The rearrangement links TRBV5-1 to TRBJ2-7, with 7 bases fitting TRBD1. The germline V gene has CDR1 SGHRS and CDR2 YFSETQ. This CDR3 has 15 amino acids. Losses at the gene ends were 0 bases for V and 5 bases for J; bases not matched to a gene: 8. The CDR3 nucleotides are TGCGCCAGCAGCTTGGCCGGGACAGCGGTAGACGAGCAGTACTTC. This sequence encodes CASSLAGTAVDEQYF. The full variable domain, rest sourced from reference TRBV5-1 and TRBJ2-7, is KAGVTQTPRYLIKTRGQQVTLSCSPISGHRSVSWYQQTPGQGLQFLFEYFSETQRNKGNFPGRFSGRQFSNSRSEMNVSTLELGDSALYLCASSLAGTAVDEQYFGPGTRLTVT.

This clonotype was detected a few times. This sequence joins TRBV4-1 and TRBJ2-3, with D maybe TRBD2 (6 bases). Trimming cost V 2 bases and J 6 bases, with 12 bases left between them. The CDR3 totals 14 residues. Germline CDR1 MGHRA, CDR2 YSYEKL. CDR3: CASSQSPSGDTQYF. CDR3 DNA sequence: TGCGCCAGCAGCCAAAGCCCAAGCGGGGATACGCAGTATTTT.

The V call is TRBV5-1, the J call TRBJ2-3; D is perhaps TRBD1 (5 bases). Germline CDR1 and CDR2: SGHRS and YFSETQ. This CDR3 has 14 amino acids. Trimming took 0 bases from V and 4 from J, leaving 9 bases between them. The CDR3 region has the DNA TGCGCCAGCAGCTTGGTTCAGGGCCCAGATACGCAGTATTTT. Protein: CASSLVQGPDTQYF.

This clonotype was seen at least ten times. V usage is TRBV5-1 and J usage is TRBJ2-7; TRBD2 matches 13 bases. The CDR3 is made up of 16 amino acids. Germline CDR1 and CDR2: SGHRS and YFSETQ. The junction had 7 bases not matched to a gene; V was cut back by 3 bases and J by 4 bases. DNA for the CDR3: TGCGCCAGCAGCTCCCGAGGACTAGCGGGAGAATACGAGCAGTACTTC. This sequence encodes CASSSRGLAGEYEQYF.

This clonotype was observed a handful of times. The chain couples TRBV5-6 to TRBJ1-5, with TRBD1 matching over 7 bases. Germline assignment: CDR1 SGHDT and CDR2 YYEEEE. The length of the CDR3 is 16 residues. The trim removed 0 bases at V and 0 bases at J, leaving 3 bases unmatched. The CDR3 is CASSLGQGNSNQPQHF. CDR3 DNA sequence: TGTGCCAGCAGCTTGGGACAGGGCAATAGCAATCAGCCCCAGCATTTT.

The CDR3 bases are TGTGCCATCTCCCCCGGCGGGACAAGCTACGAGCAGTACTTC. Protein sequence: CAISPGGTSYEQYF. The chain uses TRBV27 and TRBJ2-7; TRBD1 or TRBD2 may be the D gene (6 bases each). V lost 10 bases to trimming and J lost 3 bases, with 19 bases between them. Germline values: CDR1 MNHEY, CDR2 SMNVEV (reference sequence). The length of the CDR3 is 14 residues.

The rearrangement joins TRBV10-2 to TRBJ2-3, with TRBD1 matching 7 bases. Germline assignment: CDR1 WSHSY and CDR2 SAAADI. V lost 5 bases and J lost 6; bases outside the gene matches: 2. The length of the CDR3 is 12 residues. CDR3 sequence reads: CASSMTGDTQYF. As DNA, the CDR3 is TGCGCCAGCAGTATGACAGGGGATACGCAGTATTTT.